These 29 T cell receptor beta chains were sequenced from one sample in a study of radiotherapy plus CTLA-4 blockade in lung cancer (dated by TCRdb to the late 2010s). The library relied on the immunoSEQ multiplex PCR assay. Held by TCRdb, this immuneACCESS table contains in-frame sequences only and omits some clones. Under half of the omission traces to an unresolved V gene where checked; the cause of the rest is unknown. Here the sample has approximately 94,000 clones; around 83% occur a single time. The leading ten clones occupy roughly 23% of the sample. Sequencing used peripheral blood, obtained from a patient treated with radiotherapy plus ipilimumab. Source of these receptors: a human donor with non-small cell lung cancer that progressed on radiotherapy plus ipilimumab.

As DNA, the CDR3 is TGTGCCAGCAGCCCGGATGGGGGCAGGGATGAGCAGTTCTTC. It yields the protein CASSPDGGRDEQFF. This chain joins TRBV7-3 and TRBJ2-1; D is perhaps TRBD1 (6 bases). Germline CDR1 and CDR2: SGHTA and FQGTGA. The V end lost 5 bases, the J end lost 8 bases, and 16 bases lay between the germline ends. This CDR3 has 14 residues.

The chain couples TRBV4-1 to TRBJ1-5; D gene uncertain. This CDR3 is 15 amino acids long. The germline V and J ends were trimmed by 1 base and 2 bases, with 9 bases remaining between them. CDR1 is MGHRA and CDR2 is YSYEKL in the germline V gene. In nucleotides, the CDR3 is TGCGCCAGCAGCCAAGCGGAGCTTGGCAATCAGCCCCAGCATTTT. Translation gives CASSQAELGNQPQHF.

The chain carries TRBV5-6 and TRBJ2-1, with TRBD2 as a possible D gene (6 bases). V dropped 5 bases and J dropped 4 bases, with 13 bases sitting between them. Germline CDR1 and CDR2: SGHDT and YYEEEE. This CDR3 region has 14 residues. CDR3 bases: TGTGCCAGCAGGCGCAGGGAGGTTTACAATGAGCAGTTCTTC. Amino acid sequence: CASRRREVYNEQFF.

The chain is built from TRBV30 and TRBJ2-1; D gene uncertain. This CDR3 comprises 12 residues. Germline lookup yields CDR1 GTSNPN and CDR2 SVGIG (reference sequence). V lost 5 bases and J lost 4, with 9 bases in between. The CDR3 DNA reads TGTGCCTGGCAGGCCGAATACAATGAGCAGTTCTTC. This gives the protein CAWQAEYNEQFF.

The genes are TRBV7-2 and TRBJ2-1, with D unresolved. CDR1 is SGHTA, CDR2 FQGNSA, per germline. Deletions cut 5 bases from V and 4 bases from J, with 15 bases between. The CDR3 is 15 residues long. The CDR3 protein is CASSTTTGPYNEQFF. CDR3 coding DNA: TGTGCCAGCAGCACCACCACCGGGCCTTACAATGAGCAGTTCTTC.

The chain employs TRBV5-1 and TRBJ1-1; no clear D. This CDR3 region has 13 residues. The germline V and J ends were trimmed by 3 bases and 1 base, with 7 bases remaining between them. CDR1 is SGHRS and CDR2 is YFSETQ in the germline V gene. The CDR3 region is CASSSEGNTEAFF. As DNA, the CDR3 is TGCGCCAGCAGCTCGGAGGGGAACACTGAAGCTTTCTTT.

A single count supports this clone. The chain recombines TRBV2 with TRBJ1-1; D not resolved. V was clipped by 4 bases and J by 1 base, with 7 bases between them. The CDR3 is 13 residues long. In germline, CDR1 is SNHLY, CDR2 FYNNEI. Written as DNA, the CDR3 is TGTGCCAGCAGTGGAGAGGGGAACACTGAAGCTTTCTTT. Its protein product is CASSGEGNTEAFF. The variable domain in full, completed from reference TRBV2 and TRBJ1-1, reads EPEVTQTPSHQVTQMGQEVILRCVPISNHLYFYWYRQILGQKVEFLVSFYNNEISEKSEIFDDQFSVERPDGSNFTLKIRSTKLEDSAMYFCASSGEGNTEAFFGQGTRLTVV.

This clone was seen more than once but under ten times. The chain recombines TRBV19 with TRBJ2-2; D remains ambiguous. This CDR3 is built from 15 residues. Germline lookup yields CDR1 LNHDA and CDR2 SQIVND (reference sequence). The V and J ends lost 0 bases and 7 bases respectively, with 12 bases between them. CDR3 nucleotide sequence: TGTGCCAGTAGTATAGACCCCCTTACCGGCGGGGAGCTGTTTTTT. It encodes CASSIDPLTGGELFF.

The rearrangement joins TRBV28 to TRBJ2-3; the match to TRBD2 covers 16 bases. The germline CDR1 and CDR2 sequences are MDHEN and SYDVKM. There are 20 residues in the CDR3. With 5 bases clipped from V and 0 bases from J, the junction kept 11 bases outside the gene matches. The CDR3 loop reads CASSIEYGTSGRGSTDTQYF. The DNA for the CDR3 is TGTGCCAGCAGTATTGAGTACGGGACTAGCGGGAGGGGGAGCACAGATACGCAGTATTTT.

This chain links TRBV5-1 with TRBJ2-1; 7 positions match TRBD1. This CDR3 is built from 15 residues. CDR1 SGHRS and CDR2 YFSETQ come from the germline V gene. V was clipped by 2 bases and J by 5 bases; unmatched bases: 7. The CDR3 bases are TGCGCCAGCAGCTTTTACCCAGGGGGTAACAATGAGCAGTTCTTC. This gives the protein CASSFYPGGNNEQFF.

This chain links TRBV7-8 with TRBJ2-7; D uncertain. Germline V gene lookup returns CDR1 SGHVS and CDR2 FQNEAQ. The CDR3 sequence is 13 residues long. V lost 2 bases to trimming and J lost 1 base, with 6 bases between them. Here the CDR3 DNA reads TGTGCCAGCAGCTTAAGCATTTCCTACGAGCAGTACTTC. Its protein product is CASSLSISYEQYF.

The chain combines TRBV30 with TRBJ1-5, with 8 bases matching TRBD1. With 2 bases clipped from V and 4 bases from J, the junction kept 13 bases outside the gene matches. Per germline, CDR1 GTSNPN and CDR2 SVGIG (reference sequence). The CDR3 covers 17 residues. The CDR3 DNA is TGTGCCTGGAGTCCCACCACAGGGACAGGCCTAAATCAGCCCCAGCATTTT. As protein: CAWSPTTGTGLNQPQHF.

The V gene is TRBV5-1, the J gene TRBJ2-5; the match to TRBD2 covers 7 bases. The ends lost 1 base at V and 5 bases at J; junction bases unmatched: 5. Looked up from germline, CDR1 is SGHRS and CDR2 is YFSETQ. The CDR3 is 14 residues long. The CDR3 coding sequence is TGCGCCAGCAGCTTGAGCGGGACGCGGGAGACCCAGTACTTC. It encodes CASSLSGTRETQYF.

This clone was seen more than once but under ten times. This chain links TRBV10-3 with TRBJ2-1; a possible D gene is TRBD2 (5 bases). The CDR3 is made up of 16 amino acids. Trimming took off 10 bases at V and 2 bases at J, with 21 bases between the two ends. Germline V gene data show CDR1 as ENHRY and CDR2 as SYGVKD. The CDR3 DNA reads as TGTGCCACCCAATACGAGGGCGGAGCCCCCTACAATGAGCAGTTCTTC. Translated, it gives CATQYEGGAPYNEQFF.

This chain joins TRBV19 and TRBJ2-5, with D unclear. The CDR3 runs to 16 residues. The germline V gene has CDR1 LNHDA and CDR2 SQIVND (reference sequence). The V end lost 6 bases, the J end lost 1 base, and 18 bases lay between the germline ends. This CDR3 is CASSQKFTVTQETQYF. CDR3 nucleotides: TGTGCCAGTAGCCAAAAATTCACAGTCACCCAAGAGACCCAGTACTTC.

This clone has more than one count but fewer than ten. CDR3 in amino acids: CASSPDRVEKLFF. In nucleotides, the CDR3 is TGTGCCAGTAGTCCGGACAGGGTTGAAAAACTGTTTTTT. The chain combines TRBV19 with TRBJ1-4, with 8 positions matching TRBD1. This CDR3 spans 13 amino acids. The V and J ends lost 5 bases and 7 bases, in that order; junction bases with no gene match: 3. CDR1 is LNHDA and CDR2 is SQIVND in the germline V gene (reference sequence).

This clone was detected only once. The rearrangement uses TRBV27 and TRBJ2-3; 8 bases agree with TRBD1. J gave up 1 base and V 4 bases, and 4 bases lay outside the gene matches. The germline V gene has CDR1 MNHEY and CDR2 SMNVEV (reference sequence). The CDR3 contains 15 residues. The DNA of the CDR3 is TGTGCCAGCAGTTGGACAGGGCCCCGCACAGATACGCAGTATTTT. The encoded protein is CASSWTGPRTDTQYF.

V and J are TRBV30 and TRBJ2-5; D possibly uses TRBD1 or TRBD2 (5 bases each). Germline V CDR1 and CDR2: GTSNPN, SVGIG (reference sequence). V dropped 0 bases and J dropped 5 bases, with 10 bases sitting between them. The CDR3 totals 13 residues. The CDR3 protein is CAWSVIGEETQYF. In DNA, the CDR3 is TGTGCCTGGAGTGTAATAGGGGAGGAGACCCAGTACTTC.

J is TRBJ2-5 and V is TRBV28; D unclear. V dropped 6 bases and J dropped 3 bases, with 5 bases sitting between them. CDR3 size: 11 residues. Germline CDR1 and CDR2: MDHEN and SYDVKM. CDR3 sequence: CASREEETQYF. For the CDR3, the DNA is TGTGCCAGCAGGGAAGAAGAGACCCAGTACTTC.

The gene calls are TRBV27 and TRBJ1-5, with TRBD1 as a possible D gene (6 bases). CDR1 and CDR2 from the germline V gene are MNHEY and SMNVEV (reference sequence). The V gene lost 7 bases and the J gene lost 5 bases, with 18 bases spanning the gap. The CDR3 runs to 15 residues. CDR3 sequence: CASTTPRTDYQPQHF. For the CDR3, the DNA is TGTGCCAGCACCACCCCAAGGACAGATTATCAGCCCCAGCATTTT.

The rearrangement uses TRBV28 and TRBJ2-5; D ambiguous. Germline loops: CDR1 MDHEN, CDR2 SYDVKM. With 1 base removed from V and 5 bases from J, the gap between germline ends came to 20 bases. The length of the CDR3 is 17 residues. The CDR3 DNA sequence: TGTGCCAGCAGTTTATATCCTCCTAACAGCTACCGGGAGACCCAGTACTTC. This encodes CASSLYPPNSYRETQYF.

The gene calls are TRBV18 and TRBJ2-1, with TRBD1 as a possible D gene (6 bases). CDR3 length: 15 residues. The germline CDR1 and CDR2 sequences are KGHSH and LQKENI. V lost 0 bases and J lost 4, with 10 bases in between. CDR3 amino acids: CASSPPGTTYNEQFF. CDR3 DNA sequence: TGTGCCAGCTCACCACCGGGGACAACTTACAATGAGCAGTTCTTC. Together with reference TRBV18 and TRBJ2-1, the CDR3 gives the full variable domain: NAGVMQNPRHLVRRRGQEARLRCSPMKGHSHVYWYRQLPEEGLKFMVYLQKENIIDESGMPKERFSAEFPKEGPSILRIQQVVRGDSAAYFCASSPPGTTYNEQFFGPGTRLTVL.

The chain joins TRBV7-9 to TRBJ2-7; 8 nucleotides agree with TRBD1. CDR1 is SEHNR, CDR2 FQNEAQ, per germline (reference sequence). V shed 1 base, J shed 6 bases, and the junction held 5 bases outside the gene matches. The CDR3 extends over 14 amino acids. The CDR3 here is CASSLGQGASEQYV. CDR3 nucleotides: TGTGCCAGCAGCTTAGGGCAGGGGGCCTCCGAGCAGTACGTC.

This chain links TRBV19 with TRBJ1-1, with 8 bases lining up with TRBD1. Germline trimming cut 5 bases from V and 1 base from J; bases unmatched to any gene: 6. Germline CDR1 LNHDA, CDR2 SQIVND (reference sequence). The CDR3 extends over 15 amino acids. The DNA of the CDR3 is TGTGCCAGTAGTCAGCAGGGGGCGCAGAACACTGAAGCTTTCTTT. It specifies CASSQQGAQNTEAFF.

In this sample, this clone turned up a few times. The chain has TRBV5-6 and TRBJ1-1; D gene unclear. V gave up 3 bases and J gave up 4 bases, with 10 bases separating them. The germline CDR1 and CDR2 sequences are SGHDT and YYEEEE. The CDR3 has 13 residues. CDR3 DNA: TGTGCCAGCAGCTGGGCGGGTGCCACTGAAGCTTTCTTT. Encoded protein: CASSWAGATEAFF.

V usage is TRBV27 and J usage is TRBJ2-1; 7 nucleotides line up with TRBD2. V lost 4 bases to trimming and J lost 0 bases; unmatched junction nucleotides: 0. The CDR3 sequence is 14 residues long. In germline, CDR1 is MNHEY, CDR2 SMNVEV (reference sequence). The CDR3 DNA reads as TGTGCCAGCAGTTGGGGGGGCTCCTACAATGAGCAGTTCTTC. Protein product: CASSWGGSYNEQFF.

J is TRBJ2-2 and V is TRBV2; possibly TRBD1 for D (6 bases). CDR3 length equals 15 residues. CDR1 is SNHLY, CDR2 FYNNEI, per germline. The V end lost 5 bases, the J end lost 7 bases, and 17 bases lay between the germline ends. CDR3 in amino acids: CASSPLQGKVGELFF. CDR3 coding DNA: TGTGCCAGCAGTCCGCTACAGGGAAAGGTCGGGGAGCTGTTTTTT.

The chain carries TRBV7-9 and TRBJ1-2; 9 bases align to TRBD1. Germline V gene data show CDR1 as SEHNR and CDR2 as FQNEAQ (reference sequence). V lost 1 base, J lost 7 bases, and 4 bases stayed unmatched. This CDR3 region has 14 residues. CDR3 nucleotides: TGTGCCAGCAGCTTAGACAGGGGGCATGGTGGCTACACCTTC. The encoded protein is CASSLDRGHGGYTF.

This clone was seen only once. The rearrangement joins TRBV16 to TRBJ2-7; D ambiguous. The CDR3 extends over 14 amino acids. Per germline, CDR1 KGHSY and CDR2 FQNENV. V lost 2 bases, J lost 3 bases, and 11 bases lay in between. As DNA, the CDR3 is TGTGCCAGCAGCCAAAGGGCAGGCCTCTACGAGCAGTACGTC. It codes for CASSQRAGLYEQYV.